The rows below give T cell receptor beta chains drawn from one sample of a study of T cells in Graves' hyperthyroidism and ophthalmopathy. TCRdb ran MiXCR on the multiplex PCR reads and lists one entry per CDR3 protein. The sample lists some 300,000 distinct CDR3 sequences, approximately 18% seen once, with less than 40% in the top ten. Material: blood. These receptors came from a man between 50 and 59 years old with Graves' ophthalmopathy. The CDR3 runs from the conserved cysteine through the conserved F or W. The D gene is left open where the match is weak. Some rows mark clone size as missing; the rest say once, few, many or name a class of expanded clone.

V gene	D gene	clone size	J gene	CDR3 protein	CDR3 DNA
TRBV2	TRBD1	many	TRBJ2-3	CASTPTGVADTQYF	TGTGCCAGCACTCCGACAGGGGTAGCAGATACGCAGTATTTT
TRBV27	TRBD1	NA	TRBJ2-1	CASSVRQGAFSDEQFF	TGTGCCAGCAGTGTACGACAGGGGGCGTTTTCGGATGAGCAGTTCTTC
TRBV12-3/TRBV12-4	NA	few	TRBJ2-7	CASSLSDFSYEQYF	TGTGCCAGCAGTTTATCGGACTTTTCCTACGAGCAGTACTTC
TRBV19	TRBD2	few	TRBJ2-7	CASSASGRGGEQYF	TGTGCCAGTAGTGCCAGCGGGAGAGGGGGTGAGCAGTACTTC
TRBV4-1	TRBD1	NA	TRBJ2-7	CAGSQTGDTYEQYF	TGCGCCGGCAGTCAGACAGGGGACACCTACGAGCAGTACTTC
TRBV6-5	TRBD1	few	TRBJ2-1	CASSYQGARLNEQFF	TGTGCCAGCAGTTACCAGGGGGCGCGTCTCAATGAGCAGTTCTTC
TRBV6-4	NA	NA	TRBJ2-2	CASSPTETNTGELFF	TGTGCCAGCAGCCCCACGGAAACGAACACCGGGGAGCTGTTTTTT
TRBV28	TRBD1	NA	TRBJ2-3	CASSRGDRITDTQYF	TGTGCCAGCTCTAGGGGGGACAGGATCACAGATACGCAGTATTTT
TRBV11-2	TRBD1	many	TRBJ2-7	CASAPQGRYYEQYF	TGTGCCAGCGCCCCACAGGGGCGATACTACGAGCAGTACTTC
TRBV19	NA	NA	TRBJ2-2	CASSMGTDTGELFF	TGTGCCAGTAGTATGGGCACGGACACCGGGGAGCTGTTTTTT
TRBV15	NA	NA	TRBJ1-6	CATSRVSLGGSPLHF	TGTGCCACCAGCAGAGTTAGCTTAGGAGGTTCACCCCTCCACTTT
TRBV20-1	NA	NA	TRBJ1-1	CSPNKNTEAFF	TGCAGCCCAAACAAGAACACTGAAGCTTTCTTT
TRBV9	TRBD2	many	TRBJ2-2	CASSSRDYSNTGELFF	TGTGCCAGCAGCAGTCGGGACTACTCGAACACCGGGGAGCTGTTTTTT
TRBV13	NA	many	TRBJ1-2	CASSRRSGYTF	TGTGCCAGCAGCCGCCGATCTGGCTACACCTTC
TRBV9	NA	few	TRBJ2-6	CASSPPGPVLTF	TGTGCCAGCAGCCCACCGGGTCCCGTCCTGACTTTC
TRBV6-2/TRBV6-3	NA	few	TRBJ2-5	CASSYGASGTQYF	TGTGCCAGCAGTTACGGAGCGTCGGGGACCCAGTACTTC
TRBV19	TRBD2	few	TRBJ2-1	CASSIYAPPVGGRIDEQFF	TGTGCCAGTAGTATATACGCCCCCCCGGTGGGCGGGAGAATCGATGAGCAGTTCTTC